The text below deals with one TCR beta chain. What this receptor recognizes is not known. Qualities for individual bases were not recorded, and no much larger clone is one base off. This entry comes from a study of shared clonotypes between healthy human individuals (dated by TCRdb to about 2020). Concerning the study at large: A couple of women and a few men aged 18 to 49 years were included in the cohort. For each donor, CD4 naive and CD4 memory were each run on three plates, CD8 naive on two plates, and CD8 memory on one plate. Blood TCR repertoires of a handful of healthy adults were deeply sequenced to estimate repertoire size and the extent of clonotype sharing between individuals. To increase sequencing depth and limit assay-specific biases, different laboratories used diverse techniques to prepare libraries and sequence TCR repertoires. Leukapheresis yielded between about 0.8 and 9.5 billion PBMCs per donor. General conclusions and limits of the study: Even with the large sequencing depth, rarefaction of the sorted-subset datasets indicated that sequencing was incomplete. Larger estimated clonotype richness was generally found for naive subsets than for memory subsets. Pairwise subsampling led to the expectation that sequencing depth would affect the degree of clonotype sharing among donors. Only blood was sampled, and tissue TCR repertoires likely differ from those in blood. The small number of donors limited the genetic and exposure-history diversity represented. Clonotypes shared by all four sorted-subset donors showed higher generation probabilities than non-shared clonotypes. Across four donors, approximately 5% of naive CD4, approximately 3.6% of naive CD8, about 2.3% of memory CD4, and roughly 0.41% of memory CD8 clonotypes were shared.

Using the deep immunoSEQ assay, multiplex PCR amplified TCR CDR3 regions from genomic DNA. Genomic DNA extracted from each cell subset was distributed evenly over all wells of several immunoSEQ 96-well plates, and each plate served as one replicate. Each replicate PCR for sorted subsets received about 220 ng genomic DNA, equal to roughly 30,000 T cell genomes. The purified libraries were quantified using a Qubit 3.0 fluorometer, sized with a Bioanalyzer 2100, and then quantified again using the KAPA Library Quantification kit. A separate single-read 150-cycle Illumina NextSeq 550 flow cell was used to sequence each immunoSEQ 96-well plate. As for the authors' bioinformatics: Because the immunoSEQ output held only junctional sequences and lacked quality scores, the filtering could not match the filtering applied to full-length reads. To assign V/J genes and CDR3, sequences were annotated using PyIR, a Python wrapper for IgBLAST v1.9, with IMGT germline references. Reads were removed for weak V/J assignments (E-value above 1e-6), missing CDR3, stop codons, out-of-frame junctions, or ambiguous translated residues. V3J clonotypes were defined as sequences sharing the same inferred V gene, J gene, and CDR3 amino acid sequence. Percentage overlap between repertoires was calculated by dividing the number of shared unique clonotypes by the size of the smaller repertoire. RTK rarefaction, the Chao1 estimator, and Recon v2.1 estimates of unobserved clonotypes were used to assess repertoire richness. OLGA was used to compute generation probabilities for all TCRbeta clonotypes that the gDNA method yielded from a handful of donors. TCRdb stores this immuneACCESS table with in-frame sequences only. Part of the clones is absent; in the studies checked, under half of the shortfall reflects unresolved V genes, and no reason is known for the rest. V, J and clone size reflect that table, while D and trimming were determined from the DNA. The sample data list a few million clones, and over 85% of these were observed just once. The ten largest clones take up about 0.37% of the sample.

The donors were healthy, HIV-negative adults with no recently reported acute infections or vaccinations. Every donor was a Caucasian adult residing in Nashville, Tennessee, USA. CD4+ T cells were enriched by magnetic negative selection; naive cells were then positively selected on CD45RA, and the negative fraction formed the memory subset. Blood was collected by leukapheresis, and PBMCs were isolated by Ficoll-Histopaque density gradient centrifugation and then cryopreserved in liquid nitrogen vapor phase. Purity and quantity of every magnetically sorted T cell population were checked by analytical flow cytometry. From each sorted fraction, genomic DNA was isolated and quantified by UV absorbance on a Nanodrop 2000c. Including cysteine and phenylalanine, the CDR3 has 15 amino acids. CDR3 DNA is the only sequence kept; it has 45 bases, read in frame from the first base. The germline V and J ends show losses of 0 bases and 8 bases respectively, and no gene match explains 8 bases of the junction. From a lookup of the germline V gene, CDR1 and CDR2 are SGHVS and FQNEAQ.

The rearrangement combines TRBV7-8 with TRBJ1-2; 8 middle bases align to TRBD1. The sequence came from a man between 18 and 29 years old in good health. Some clones in this sample may be carry-over from other donors' samples. The sample comprised naive CD4+ T cells from PBMCs. This specimen's cell subset or site label, per the study, means: CD45RA+ positively selected. Here is the DNA: TGTGCCAGCAGCTTAGCCCCCAGGGGGCGCGAGGGCTACACCTTC. This encodes CASSLAPRGREGYTF.